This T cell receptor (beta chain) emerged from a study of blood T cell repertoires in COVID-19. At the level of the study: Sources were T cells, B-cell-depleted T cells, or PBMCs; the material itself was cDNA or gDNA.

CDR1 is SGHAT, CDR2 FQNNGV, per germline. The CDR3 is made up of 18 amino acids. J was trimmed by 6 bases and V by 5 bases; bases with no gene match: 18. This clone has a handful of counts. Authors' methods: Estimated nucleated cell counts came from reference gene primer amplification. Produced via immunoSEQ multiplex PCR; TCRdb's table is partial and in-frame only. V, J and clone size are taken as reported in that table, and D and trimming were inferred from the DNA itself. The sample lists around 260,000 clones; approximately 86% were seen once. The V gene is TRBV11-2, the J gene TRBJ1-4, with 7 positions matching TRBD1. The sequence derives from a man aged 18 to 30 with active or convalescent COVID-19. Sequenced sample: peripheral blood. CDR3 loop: CASSQRSFPGQLHEKLFF. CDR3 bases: TGTGCCAGCAGCCAAAGATCGTTTCCGGGACAGCTTCATGAAAAACTGTTTTTT. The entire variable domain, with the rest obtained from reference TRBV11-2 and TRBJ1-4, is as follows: EAGVAQSPRYKIIEKRQSVAFWCNPISGHATLYWYQQILGQGPKLLIQFQNNGVVDDSQLPKDRFSAERLKGVDSTLKIQPAKLEDSAVYLCASSQRSFPGQLHEKLFFGSGTQLSVL.